These T cell receptor beta chains were read from a single sample in a study of T cell changes during pregnancy in multiple sclerosis. Measured with immunoSEQ multiplex PCR; TCRdb has only the in-frame clones, and not every one. The table lists approximately 30,000 clones, around 90% of them singletons. This sample comprised CD8+ T cells from peripheral blood mononuclear cells, obtained in the first trimester of pregnancy. The source of these receptors is a female donor with multiple sclerosis, enrolled in a pregnancy study. The CDR3 runs from the conserved cysteine through the conserved F or W. The order of the fields is clone size, J gene, D gene, V gene, CDR3 DNA, CDR3 protein. The D gene is left open where the match is weak. Where a row states a size, it is once, few, many or the class of an expanded clone; other rows omit it.

- TRBJ2-3 TRBD2 TRBV7-6 TGTGCCAGCAGCCCAGGGGTTAGCGGGGGAGATACGCAGTATTTT CASSPGVSGGDTQYF
- TRBJ2-7 - TRBV1 TGCACCAGCAGCACATACACCCCAACTAGCGGGAGAAAGTGGTCGAGTGAGCAGTACTTC CTSSTYTPTSGRKWSSEQYF
- TRBJ2-1 TRBD2 TRBV10-3 TGTGCCATCAGTGACGGGAGGAATGAGCAGTTCTTC CAISDGRNEQFF
- TRBJ1-2 TRBD1 TRBV2 TGTGCCAGCAGTGACAGAGACAGGGAGCCAATCTATGGCTACACCTTC CASSDRDREPIYGYTF
once TRBJ1-2 - TRBV27 TGTGCCAGCAGTTTAGACAGCTCTAACTATGGCTACACCTTC CASSLDSSNYGYTF
- TRBJ2-7 - TRBV7-8 TGTGCCAGCAGCTTAAGCTCTCTCTACGAGCAGTACTTC CASSLSSLYEQYF
once TRBJ1-5 - TRBV27 TGTGCCAGCAGCATCACGGGGGGCAGCCAGCCCCAGCATTTT CASSITGGSQPQHF
- TRBJ2-5 TRBD2 TRBV9 TGTGCCAGCAGCGCGAACTCCCTCCGGACTAGCGCCGAAGAGACCCAGTACTTC CASSANSLRTSAEETQYF
- TRBJ2-1 TRBD2 TRBV9 TGTGCCAGCAGCGTAGTTTCTGGGGCTAGCGGGAGCTACAATGAGCAGTTCTTC CASSVVSGASGSYNEQFF
- TRBJ2-6 TRBD1 TRBV28 TGTGCCAGCAGTGCCTCCGGGACAGGGGAGTCTGGGGCCAACGTCCTGACTTTC CASSASGTGESGANVLTF
- TRBJ2-1 TRBD2 TRBV13 TGTGCCAGCAGCTCCGGGACTAGCGGGGTCTGGGAGCAGTTCTTC CASSSGTSGVWEQFF
- TRBJ2-7 - TRBV7-9 TGTGCCAGCAGCTTTAAGGACTACAACTACGAGCAGTACTTC CASSFKDYNYEQYF
- TRBJ1-2 TRBD1 TRBV28 TGTGCCAGCAGCTACACAGGGGCTGGAGGCTACACCTTC CASSYTGAGGYTF
- TRBJ1-5 - TRBV19 TGTGCCAGTCGTCACCACAGGGCCCCAAGCAATCAGCCCCAGCATTTT CASRHHRAPSNQPQHF
once TRBJ2-1 TRBD2 TRBV5-1 TGCGCCAGCAGCCCGGGGAGGAAGCGGGGCGATGAGCAGTTCTTC CASSPGRKRGDEQFF
- TRBJ1-1 - TRBV7-9 TGTGCCAGCACCCTAGAGGGAGAGAACACTGAAGCTTTCTTT CASTLEGENTEAFF
- TRBJ2-3 - TRBV28 TGTGCCAGCACAGTAACAGACACAGATACGCAGTATTTT CASTVTDTDTQYF
few TRBJ1-2 - TRBV7-9 TGTGCCAGCAGCAGAGACGCCGACACCTATTATGGCTACACCTTC CASSRDADTYYGYTF
- TRBJ2-5 TRBD2 TRBV2 TGTGCCAGCAACGTGGCGGGGGACCCCCAAGAGACCCAGTACTTC CASNVAGDPQETQYF
- TRBJ1-6 - TRBV28 TGTGCCAGCAGTCCTCATATACCCGGTTCACCCCTCCACTTT CASSPHIPGSPLHF
- TRBJ2-2 - TRBV5-1 TGCGCCAGCAGGTGGGAGGCCGGGGAGCTGTTTTTT CASRWEAGELFF
- TRBJ2-1 - TRBV19 TGTGCCAGTAGTGGGAGGACGAGCTCCTACAATGAGCAGTTCTTC CASSGRTSSYNEQFF
- TRBJ1-2 - TRBV6-1 TGTGCCAGCAGTGAAGACCCAGGGAACTATGGCTACACCTTC CASSEDPGNYGYTF
- TRBJ1-5 - TRBV21-1 TGTGCCAGCAGCAAAGATCGGGGGAAAAGCAATCAGCCCCAGCATTTT CASSKDRGKSNQPQHF
- TRBJ1-4 TRBD1 TRBV19 TGTGCCAGTAGTATCCGACAGGGGTTCGGGACTAATGAAAAACTGTTTTTT CASSIRQGFGTNEKLFF
- TRBJ2-5 TRBD2 TRBV9 TGTGCCAGCAGCGTAGGACTAGCGGGAGGGCAGACCCAGTACTTC CASSVGLAGGQTQYF
- TRBJ2-3 TRBD2 TRBV7-6 TGTGCCAGCAGCGGAGAAGGCGGGAGCTTCGCAGATACGCAGTATTTT CASSGEGGSFADTQYF